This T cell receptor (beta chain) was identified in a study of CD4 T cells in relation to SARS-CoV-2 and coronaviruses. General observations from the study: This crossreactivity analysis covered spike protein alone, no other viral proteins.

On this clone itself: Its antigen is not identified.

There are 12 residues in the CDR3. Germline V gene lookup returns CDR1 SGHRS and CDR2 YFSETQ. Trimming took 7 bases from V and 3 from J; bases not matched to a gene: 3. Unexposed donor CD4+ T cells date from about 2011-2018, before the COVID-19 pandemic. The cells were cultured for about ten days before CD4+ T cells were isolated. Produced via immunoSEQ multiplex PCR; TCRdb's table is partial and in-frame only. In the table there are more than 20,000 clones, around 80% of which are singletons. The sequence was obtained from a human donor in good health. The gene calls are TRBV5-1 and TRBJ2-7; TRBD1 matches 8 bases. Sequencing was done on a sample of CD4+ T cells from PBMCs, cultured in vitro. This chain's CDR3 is CASAGQGYEQYF. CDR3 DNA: TGCGCCAGCGCAGGACAGGGCTACGAGCAGTACTTC.